The T cell receptor beta chain under discussion was sequenced for a study of cytomegalovirus exposure and HLA in healthy donors. Study context: In a later analysis, the 120 or so validation repertoires were reported to have used the same platform as the roughly 670 first-cohort repertoires.

The CDR3 consists of 17 residues. V lost 2 bases and J lost 5; bases outside the gene matches: 9. Looked up from germline, CDR1 is PRHDT and CDR2 is FYEKMQ (reference sequence). General study points: In vitro, a few CMV-associated chains proved specific for CMV antigens. Across donors, most TCRs were seen rarely, yet some public ones were widespread.

Among the 120 or so subjects of the validation cohort, separate from the approximately 700-subject first cohort, were the donors. The table came from immunoSEQ multiplex PCR; TCRdb's copy has only in-frame clones and leaves some out. The sample has roughly 56,000 clones; roughly 94% are singletons. Comment on this clone: Its specificity is unknown.

This chain joins TRBV13 and TRBJ2-1, with TRBD2 matching over 10 bases. The source material was PBMCs. The sequence was obtained from a young man in good health and CMV-seronegative. CDR3 nucleotides: TGTGCCAGCAGCTTACTAGCTAGCGGGAGAGGGGACAATGAGCAGTTCTTC. It yields the protein CASSLLASGRGDNEQFF.